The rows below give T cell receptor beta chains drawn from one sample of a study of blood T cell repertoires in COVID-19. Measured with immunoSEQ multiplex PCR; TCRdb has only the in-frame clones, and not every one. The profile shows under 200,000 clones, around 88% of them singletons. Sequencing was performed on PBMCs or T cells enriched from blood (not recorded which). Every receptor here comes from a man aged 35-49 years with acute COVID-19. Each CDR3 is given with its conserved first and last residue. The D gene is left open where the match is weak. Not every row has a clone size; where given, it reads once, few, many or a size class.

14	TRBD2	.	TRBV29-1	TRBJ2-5	CSGRSGRAGETQYF	TGCAGCGGACGTAGCGGGAGGGCCGGAGAGACCCAGTACTTC
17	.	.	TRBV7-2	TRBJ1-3	CASSPWGDNLAGNTIYF	TGTGCCAGCAGCCCTTGGGGGGATAACCTCGCTGGAAACACCATATATTTT
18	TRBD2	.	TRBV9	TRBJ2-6	CASSPVAGAVSGANVLTF	TGTGCCAGCAGCCCCGTAGCGGGGGCAGTCTCTGGGGCCAACGTCCTGACTTTC
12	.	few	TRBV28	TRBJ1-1	CASSLEGTEAFF	TGTGCCAGCAGTTTGGAGGGAACTGAAGCTTTCTTT
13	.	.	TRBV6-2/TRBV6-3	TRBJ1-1	CASSKTENTEAFF	TGTGCCAGCAGTAAGACAGAGAACACTGAAGCTTTCTTT
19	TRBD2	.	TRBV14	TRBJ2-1	CASSQEVVLGLASYNEQFF	TGTGCCAGCAGCCAAGAAGTCGTTTTGGGACTAGCCTCCTACAATGAGCAGTTCTTC
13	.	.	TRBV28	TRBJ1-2	CASGMRGGRGYTF	TGTGCCAGCGGAATGAGGGGGGGACGGGGCTACACCTTC
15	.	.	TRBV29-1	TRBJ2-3	CSVGGTPMGPDTQYF	TGCAGCGTAGGCGGGACTCCAATGGGCCCAGATACGCAGTATTTT
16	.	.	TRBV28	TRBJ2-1	CASSQTRDSRPHEQFF	TGTGCCAGCAGCCAAACACGGGACTCCCGCCCCCATGAGCAGTTCTTC
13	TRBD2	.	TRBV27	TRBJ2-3	CASNKRDTDTQYF	TGTGCCAGCAATAAGCGGGACACAGATACGCAGTATTTT
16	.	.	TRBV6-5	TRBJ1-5	CASSSSDSNSNQPQHF	TGTGCCAGCAGTTCCTCGGACAGCAATAGCAATCAGCCCCAGCATTTT
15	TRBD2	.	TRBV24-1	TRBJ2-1	CATSGGLAGYNEQFF	TGTGCCACCAGTGGGGGACTAGCGGGGTACAATGAGCAGTTCTTC
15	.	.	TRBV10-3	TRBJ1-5	CAIRSAGDSNQPQHF	TGTGCCATCAGATCCGCCGGGGATAGCAATCAGCCCCAGCATTTT
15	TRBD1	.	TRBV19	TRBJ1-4	CASRRVGQLNEKLFF	TGTGCCAGTAGAAGAGTGGGACAGCTCAATGAAAAACTGTTTTTT
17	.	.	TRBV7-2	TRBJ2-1	CASSLAVRVFTYNEQFF	TGTGCCAGCAGCTTAGCGGTACGGGTTTTCACCTACAATGAGCAGTTCTTC
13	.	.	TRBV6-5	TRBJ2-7	CASSRRFRDEQYF	TGTGCCAGCAGCCGCCGTTTTAGAGACGAGCAGTACTTC
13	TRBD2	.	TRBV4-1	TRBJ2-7	CASSRAGVSEQYF	TGCGCCAGCAGCCGAGCGGGAGTATCGGAGCAGTACTTC
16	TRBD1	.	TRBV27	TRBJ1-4	CASSPDRDRSSEKLFF	TGTGCCAGCAGTCCAGACCGGGACAGGTCAAGTGAAAAACTGTTTTTT
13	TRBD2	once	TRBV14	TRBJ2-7	CASKSGSGYEQYF	TGTGCCAGCAAGAGCGGGAGCGGCTACGAGCAGTACTTC
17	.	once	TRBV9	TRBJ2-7	CASGSHYTGVGLHEQYF	TGTGCCAGCGGATCACATTATACGGGAGTAGGGTTGCACGAGCAGTACTTC
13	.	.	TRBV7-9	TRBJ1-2	CASSFVQDGGYTF	TGTGCCAGCAGCTTTGTCCAGGATGGGGGCTACACCTTC
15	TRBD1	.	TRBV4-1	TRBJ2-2	CASSRSGQGSGELFF	TGCGCCAGCAGCCGATCAGGACAGGGCTCCGGGGAGCTGTTTTTT
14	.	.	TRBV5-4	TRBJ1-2	CASSFTGRFDGYTF	TGTGCCAGCAGCTTTACAGGGCGGTTTGATGGCTACACCTTC
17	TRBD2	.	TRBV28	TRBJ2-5	CASTLAGRVAAGETQYF	TGTGCCAGCACACTAGCGGGACGTGTGGCCGCGGGGGAGACCCAGTACTTC
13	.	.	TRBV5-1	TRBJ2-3	CASSLQPTDTQYF	TGCGCCAGCAGCTTACAGCCCACAGATACGCAGTATTTT
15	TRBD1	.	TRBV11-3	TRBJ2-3	CASSLGTGPPDTQYF	TGTGCCAGCAGCTTGGGGACAGGACCCCCAGATACGCAGTATTTT
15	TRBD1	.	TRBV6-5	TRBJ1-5	CASSYSTGGGQPQHF	TGTGCCAGCAGTTACTCCACAGGGGGCGGTCAGCCCCAGCATTTT
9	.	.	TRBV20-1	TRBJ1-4	CSARRKLFF	TGCAGTGCTAGACGGAAACTGTTTTTT
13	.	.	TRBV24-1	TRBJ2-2	CATSDPGDGELFF	TGTGCCACCAGTGATCCGGGGGATGGGGAGCTGTTTTTT
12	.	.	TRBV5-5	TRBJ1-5	CASRTGNQPQHF	TGTGCCAGCAGGACAGGAAATCAGCCCCAGCATTTT
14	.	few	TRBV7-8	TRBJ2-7	CASSPSAARGEQYF	TGTGCCAGCAGCCCCTCCGCAGCCAGGGGCGAGCAGTACTTC
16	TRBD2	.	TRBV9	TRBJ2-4	CASSSGLAKPGNIQYF	TGTGCCAGCAGCTCTGGACTAGCTAAGCCGGGAAACATTCAGTACTTC
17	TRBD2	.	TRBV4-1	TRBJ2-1	CASSPPPTSGNFHEQFF	TGCGCCAGCAGCCCGCCCCCGACTAGCGGGAATTTCCATGAGCAGTTCTTC
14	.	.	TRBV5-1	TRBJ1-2	CASSFAHGLDGYTF	TGCGCCAGCAGCTTCGCCCACGGGTTGGATGGCTACACCTTC
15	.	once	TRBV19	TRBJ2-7	CASSIKGQSSYEQYF	TGTGCCAGTAGTATAAAGGGGCAAAGCTCCTACGAGCAGTACTTC
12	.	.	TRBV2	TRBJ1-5	CASSPEGQPQHF	TGTGCCAGCAGTCCAGAGGGTCAGCCCCAGCATTTT
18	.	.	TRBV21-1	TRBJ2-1	CASSKGASGLAGGNEQFF	TGTGCCAGCAGCAAAGGCGCATCGGGACTAGCGGGAGGTAATGAGCAGTTCTTC
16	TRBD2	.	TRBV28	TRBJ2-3	CASRTGLAGGIHTQYF	TGTGCCAGCAGAACGGGACTAGCGGGGGGCATCCATACGCAGTATTTT
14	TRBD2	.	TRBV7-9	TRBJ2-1	CASSLLAGVGEQFF	TGTGCCAGCAGCTTATTAGCGGGAGTTGGTGAGCAGTTCTTC
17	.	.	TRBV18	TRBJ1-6	CASSPGVGGSYNSPLHF	TGTGCCAGCTCACCCGGAGTTGGAGGGTCCTATAATTCACCCCTCCACTTT